The rows below give T cell receptor beta chains drawn from one sample of a study of cytomegalovirus exposure and HLA in healthy donors. Sequencing was performed with immunoSEQ multiplex PCR; in TCRdb, only in-frame clones are kept and a portion is missing. This sample has more than 65,000 clones; around 67% occur once, and the top ten carry 6.5% to 7.5%. Material: PBMCs. These receptors came from a woman aged 45 to 65 in good health and CMV-seropositive. CDR3s include the opening cysteine and the closing phenylalanine or tryptophan. D genes are given only for firm matches. Clone size appears in some rows only: once, few, many, or a class for an expanded clone.

d_gene | j_gene | abundance | v_gene | CDR3nt | CDR3aa
TRBD2 | TRBJ2-5 | NA | TRBV9 | TGTGCCAGCAGCACCCGGACTAGCGGGGGGGCCGGTCGGGAGACCCAGTACTTC | CASSTRTSGGAGRETQYF
NA | TRBJ2-7 | NA | TRBV7-9 | TGTGCCAGCAGCGACACCCAGGTACAGAGATCCTACTACGAGCAGTACTTC | CASSDTQVQRSYYEQYF
NA | TRBJ1-3 | NA | TRBV7-8 | TGTGCCAGCAGCTTAATGGAGGGGCAATTCTCTGGAAACACCATATATTTT | CASSLMEGQFSGNTIYF
NA | TRBJ2-5 | NA | TRBV5-4 | TGTGCCAGCAGCTTAACGGGGGAAGAGACCCAGTACTTC | CASSLTGEETQYF
NA | TRBJ1-4 | few | TRBV4-2 | TGTGCCAGCAGCCAGGACTCACGAGGGGAAAAACTGTTTTTT | CASSQDSRGEKLFF
TRBD1 | TRBJ2-2 | few | TRBV29-1 | TGCAGCACTAGGGGGCCGGGCGGGGAGCTGTTTTTT | CSTRGPGGELFF
NA | TRBJ2-7 | few | TRBV18 | TGTGCCAGCTCACCACGGGGACTTCCGTACGAGCAGTACTTC | CASSPRGLPYEQYF
NA | TRBJ1-4 | NA | TRBV7-9 | TGTGCCAGCAGCCCCCCGAGGTTTGAAAAACTGTTTTTT | CASSPPRFEKLFF
NA | TRBJ1-6 | NA | TRBV5-4 | TGTGCCAGCAGCTTGGGGACAACTAATAATTCACCCCTCCACTTT | CASSLGTTNNSPLHF
NA | TRBJ1-6 | NA | TRBV6-6 | TGTGCCAGCAGTTACTCGGCGGATGCGGGAGGCTCACCCCTCCACTTT | CASSYSADAGGSPLHF
NA | TRBJ2-5 | NA | TRBV6-5 | TGTGCCAGCAGGCCCATAGGGGGGGGACAAGAGACCCAGTACTTC | CASRPIGGGQETQYF
NA | TRBJ1-1 | NA | TRBV30 | TGTGCCTGGAGATTGGAGGTGGACACTGAAGCTTTCTTT | CAWRLEVDTEAFF
NA | TRBJ1-4 | NA | TRBV11-2 | TGTGCCAGCAGCTTAACCCTGGCGGCGGGAGGTGAAAAACTGTTTTTT | CASSLTLAAGGEKLFF
NA | TRBJ1-2 | NA | TRBV7-2 | TGTGCCAGCAGCTTATTAAGCGGTTCGGCCGACCCTGGGGACTATGGCTACACCTTC | CASSLLSGSADPGDYGYTF
NA | TRBJ1-1 | NA | TRBV28 | TGTGCCAGCAGTACTCACGGCACTGAAGCTTTCTTT | CASSTHGTEAFF
TRBD2 | TRBJ2-5 | NA | TRBV7-7 | TGTGCCAGCAGCTGGTCGGGGGGAGAGACCCAGTACTTC | CASSWSGGETQYF
NA | TRBJ1-4 | NA | TRBV27 | TGTGCCAGCAGCTGGAGCCGTGGGGAAAAACTGTTTTTT | CASSWSRGEKLFF
NA | TRBJ2-1 | NA | TRBV11-3 | TGTGCCAGCAGCTTAGGAGGGGGGGCGGGCAATGAGCAGTTCTTC | CASSLGGGAGNEQFF
NA | TRBJ1-1 | NA | TRBV7-9 | TGTGCCAGCAGCTTACCAGACAGACAGAACACTGAAGCTTTCTTT | CASSLPDRQNTEAFF
NA | TRBJ1-5 | NA | TRBV5-5 | TGTGCCAGCAGCTTTTCCGACAGGAGCAATCAGCCCCAGCATTTT | CASSFSDRSNQPQHF
NA | TRBJ1-4 | few | TRBV20-1 | TGCAGTGCTCCTAGTAATGAAAAACTGTTTTTT | CSAPSNEKLFF
NA | TRBJ1-1 | NA | TRBV10-2 | TGCGCCAGCAAAAATCAACAGGGAAACACTGAAGCTTTCTTT | CASKNQQGNTEAFF
TRBD2 | TRBJ2-3 | NA | TRBV10-1 | TGCGCCAGCAGTGACCCGACTAGCGGGATGGCAGATACGCAGTATTTT | CASSDPTSGMADTQYF
TRBD1 | TRBJ1-4 | NA | TRBV11-2 | TGTGCCAGCAGCACCGGGACAGGGGACGAAAAACTGTTTTTT | CASSTGTGDEKLFF
NA | TRBJ1-2 | NA | TRBV13 | TGTGCCAGCAGCTATGGTGAGCTCAACTATGGCTACACCTTC | CASSYGELNYGYTF
NA | TRBJ2-2 | few | TRBV2 | TGTGCCAGCAGGGTTACAGTGAACACCGGGGAGCTGTTTTTT | CASRVTVNTGELFF
NA | TRBJ1-2 | NA | TRBV7-3 | TGTGCCAGCAGCCCGACGGGGGGAAGTGGCTACACCTTC | CASSPTGGSGYTF
NA | TRBJ1-2 | NA | TRBV6-5 | TGTGCCAGTTACTCTTGGTATGGCTACACCTTC | CASYSWYGYTF
NA | TRBJ1-6 | NA | TRBV6-6 | TGTGCCAGCAGAACTACACGGTCTAATTCACCCCTCCACTTT | CASRTTRSNSPLHF
NA | TRBJ1-5 | NA | TRBV25-1 | TGTGCCAGCAGTTTAGAAAATCAGCCCCAGCATTTT | CASSLENQPQHF
NA | TRBJ1-5 | NA | TRBV6-1 | TGTGCCAGCAGCGAGGTACCTCTCCTGGGTCAGCCCCAGCATTTT | CASSEVPLLGQPQHF